A selection of T cell receptor beta chains follows, all from one sample in a study of blood T cells in healthy people across ages. In TCRdb, the 5' RACE reads were re-called with MiXCR into one record per CDR3 protein. This table holds more than 800,000 distinct CDR3 sequences, more than 35% found once. The sample comprised blood. The receptor set was obtained from a woman aged 55-69 years in good health. Each CDR3 is given with its conserved first and last residue. The order of the fields is J gene, D gene, V gene, clone size, CDR3 DNA, CDR3 protein. A D gene is named only where the DNA matches it firmly. A clone size is listed for some rows: how often the clone was seen (once, few, many), or a class if it is expanded.

J: TRBJ2-1; D: NA; V: TRBV28; size: NA; DNA: TGTGCCAGCAGCCTACCGGGGCTCGGGGTGCAGTTCTTC; CDR3: CASSLPGLGVQFF
J: TRBJ1-2; D: NA; V: TRBV19; size: NA; DNA: TGTGCCAGTAACGGCAGGGTGAGAGGCTACACCTTC; CDR3: CASNGRVRGYTF
J: TRBJ1-5; D: NA; V: TRBV10-3; size: few; DNA: TGTGCCATCAGTGAGTATTGGGCAAAAACGGATCAGCCCCAGCATTTT; CDR3: CAISEYWAKTDQPQHF
J: TRBJ2-7; D: NA; V: TRBV20-1; size: NA; DNA: TGCAGTGCTCCCCTCCCCCGGAAACCGTACGAGCAGTACTTC; CDR3: CSAPLPRKPYEQYF
J: TRBJ2-3; D: TRBD1; V: TRBV12-3/TRBV12-4; size: NA; DNA: TGTGCCAGCAGTAGTCAGGACAGGGATCCAGATACGCAGTATTTT; CDR3: CASSSQDRDPDTQYF
J: TRBJ2-3; D: NA; V: TRBV6-5; size: NA; DNA: TGTGCCAGCAGTTACTTTAAGTTGGATACGCAGTATTTT; CDR3: CASSYFKLDTQYF
J: TRBJ2-5; D: NA; V: TRBV13; size: NA; DNA: TGTGCCAGCAGCCCAACTAGTTTGGGAGAGACCCAGTACTTC; CDR3: CASSPTSLGETQYF
J: TRBJ2-3; D: TRBD1; V: TRBV20-1; size: NA; DNA: TGCAGTGAAGGACAGGCTAGCACAGATACGCAGTATTTT; CDR3: CSEGQASTDTQYF
J: TRBJ2-3; D: NA; V: TRBV7-9; size: NA; DNA: TGTGCCAGCAGCCAGCTTAGCGGACCCTCCACAGATACGCAGTATTTT; CDR3: CASSQLSGPSTDTQYF
J: TRBJ1-1; D: NA; V: TRBV13; size: NA; DNA: TGTGCCAGCAGCATCCGGACAGCGAACACTGAAGCTTTCTTT; CDR3: CASSIRTANTEAFF
J: TRBJ1-4; D: NA; V: TRBV12-3/TRBV12-4; size: NA; DNA: TGTGCCAGCAGTTCGGCGGGGGGGATGCCTAATGAAAAACTGTTTTTT; CDR3: CASSSAGGMPNEKLFF
J: TRBJ2-3; D: NA; V: TRBV28; size: NA; DNA: TGTGCCAGCAGTCTACAGGTCCCTAGCACAGATACGCAGTATTTT; CDR3: CASSLQVPSTDTQYF
J: TRBJ2-7; D: TRBD2; V: TRBV20-1; size: NA; DNA: TGCAGTGCTTTGGATAGCGGGAGAACCCACGAGCAGTACTTC; CDR3: CSALDSGRTHEQYF
J: TRBJ1-5; D: NA; V: TRBV5-6; size: few; DNA: TGTGCCAGCAGCCGGGGTGACAATAATCAGCCCCAGCATTTT; CDR3: CASSRGDNNQPQHF
J: TRBJ2-7; D: TRBD1; V: TRBV7-8; size: NA; DNA: TGTGCCAGCAGCTTAGCGGGGGACAGGGCTCACGGGCAGTACTTC; CDR3: CASSLAGDRAHGQYF
J: TRBJ2-1; D: TRBD2; V: TRBV3-1; size: few; DNA: TGTGCCAGCAGCCAAGAGCTGTGGGGACTAGGCAATGAGCAGTTCTTC; CDR3: CASSQELWGLGNEQFF
J: TRBJ2-7; D: TRBD1; V: TRBV11-1; size: NA; DNA: TGTGCCAGCAGCCAGGGGACAGGGCTGGACGAGCGGTACTTC; CDR3: CASSQGTGLDERYF
J: TRBJ2-5; D: NA; V: TRBV28; size: few; DNA: TGTGCCAGCAGTTTGGTGAAGATGGAGACCCAGTACTTC; CDR3: CASSLVKMETQYF
J: TRBJ1-5; D: TRBD1; V: TRBV4-1; size: NA; DNA: TGCGCCAGCGGGACAGGGGGGGGTCAGCCCCAGCATTTT; CDR3: CASGTGGGQPQHF
J: TRBJ1-2; D: TRBD1; V: TRBV28; size: NA; DNA: TGTGCCAGCAGTCATGGACAGGGAGGATACTATGGCTACACCTTC; CDR3: CASSHGQGGYYGYTF
J: TRBJ1-4; D: NA; V: TRBV5-1; size: few; DNA: TGCGCCAGCAGCAGGGGCCCCGGAACTAATGAAAAACTGTTTTTT; CDR3: CASSRGPGTNEKLFF
J: TRBJ2-3; D: NA; V: TRBV7-2; size: NA; DNA: TGTGCCAGCAGCTTTGCGACAGGACCCACAGATACGCAGTATTTT; CDR3: CASSFATGPTDTQYF
J: TRBJ2-5; D: NA; V: TRBV6-6; size: NA; DNA: TGTGCCAGCAGTTACTGGGAGGTCCAAGAGACCCAGTACTTC; CDR3: CASSYWEVQETQYF
J: TRBJ2-1; D: TRBD2; V: TRBV20-1; size: few; DNA: TGCAGTGCTAGAGACCCCCAACTAGCGGGATTCCATGAGCAGTTCTTC; CDR3: CSARDPQLAGFHEQFF
J: TRBJ2-7; D: TRBD2; V: TRBV5-1; size: NA; DNA: TGCGCCAGCAGCTTGAGGACTAGCGGGCGGCTCGAGCAGTACTTC; CDR3: CASSLRTSGRLEQYF
J: TRBJ2-3; D: TRBD2; V: TRBV7-9; size: few; DNA: TGTGCCAGCAGCTTAGTCGCCACTAGCGGGAGTACTACGCAGTATTTT; CDR3: CASSLVATSGSTTQYF
J: TRBJ2-2; D: NA; V: TRBV20-1; size: NA; DNA: TGCAGTGCTAGATGGGGTCCCGGGGAGCTGTTTTTT; CDR3: CSARWGPGELFF
J: TRBJ2-1; D: NA; V: TRBV7-2; size: NA; DNA: TGTGCCAGCAGCTTAGCAGTTGACTCCTACAATGAGCAGTTCTTC; CDR3: CASSLAVDSYNEQFF
J: TRBJ2-3; D: TRBD2; V: TRBV5-5; size: NA; DNA: TGTGCCAGCAGCGTGGGGGAGGGCCTTGATACGCAGTATTTT; CDR3: CASSVGEGLDTQYF
J: TRBJ2-7; D: NA; V: TRBV7-2; size: NA; DNA: TGTGCCAGCAGCTTAGCTGTAACGGGCATGGGCGAGCAGTACTTC; CDR3: CASSLAVTGMGEQYF
J: TRBJ2-1; D: NA; V: TRBV6-2/TRBV6-3; size: NA; DNA: TGTGCCAGCCAGACCTACAATGAGCAGTTCTTC; CDR3: CASQTYNEQFF
J: TRBJ2-3; D: NA; V: TRBV25-1; size: NA; DNA: TGTGCCAGCAGTGCGTATGGTCGGGGGACAGATACGCAGTATTTT; CDR3: CASSAYGRGTDTQYF
J: TRBJ1-5; D: NA; V: TRBV6-6; size: few; DNA: TGTGCCAGCAGAAAACAGGACTCTTCCAATCAGCCCCAGCATTTT; CDR3: CASRKQDSSNQPQHF
J: TRBJ2-7; D: NA; V: TRBV7-2; size: many; DNA: TGTGCCAGCAGCTTAGTAAAGTCGAGCTCCTACGAGCAGTACTTC; CDR3: CASSLVKSSSYEQYF
J: TRBJ1-2; D: TRBD1; V: TRBV28; size: once; DNA: TGTGCCAGCAGTTGGAGGGACAGACACTATGGCTACACCTTC; CDR3: CASSWRDRHYGYTF
J: TRBJ1-1; D: NA; V: TRBV19; size: NA; DNA: TGTGCCAGTAGTCCCTATGAAGGGAGAGACACTGAAGCTTTCTTT; CDR3: CASSPYEGRDTEAFF
J: TRBJ2-1; D: NA; V: TRBV20-1; size: NA; DNA: TGCAGTGCTAGGGAGGGACCACCCAATGAGCAGTTCTTC; CDR3: CSAREGPPNEQFF
J: TRBJ2-3; D: TRBD2; V: TRBV5-1; size: once; DNA: TGCGCCAGCAGCTCAAGCGGGGCCGATCGCACAGATACGCAGTATTTT; CDR3: CASSSSGADRTDTQYF
J: TRBJ2-7; D: TRBD1; V: TRBV28; size: NA; DNA: TGTGCCAGCGGGACAGGGGGCCCCGACGAGCAGTACTTC; CDR3: CASGTGGPDEQYF
J: TRBJ2-5; D: TRBD2; V: TRBV25-1; size: once; DNA: TGTGCCAACCCCCCCCCGGGACTAGCGGGAGGTCATGAGCAGTACTTC; CDR3: CANPPPGLAGGHEQYF
J: TRBJ2-1; D: TRBD2; V: TRBV2; size: NA; DNA: TGTGCCAGCAGTGCCGAAACTAGCGGAGGGGACAATGAGCAGTTCTTC; CDR3: CASSAETSGGDNEQFF
J: TRBJ2-3; D: NA; V: TRBV5-1; size: once; DNA: TGCGCCAGCAGCTTGGGGCACAACACAGATGCGCAGTATTTT; CDR3: CASSLGHNTDAQYF
J: TRBJ1-2; D: TRBD1; V: TRBV6-1; size: few; DNA: TGTGCCAGCAGGCCGGGACAGTACTATGGCTACACCTTC; CDR3: CASRPGQYYGYTF
J: TRBJ2-2; D: TRBD1; V: TRBV2; size: NA; DNA: TGTGCCAGCACCCGGACAGGGGGCACCGGGGAGCTGTTTTTT; CDR3: CASTRTGGTGELFF
J: TRBJ1-1; D: NA; V: TRBV6-4; size: NA; DNA: TGTGCCAGCAGTGATCGGGGGGGCACTGAAGCTTTCTTT; CDR3: CASSDRGGTEAFF
J: TRBJ2-3; D: TRBD2; V: TRBV12-3/TRBV12-4; size: NA; DNA: TGTGCCAGTTGTGGACTAGCGGGAGCGGATACGCAGTATTTT; CDR3: CASCGLAGADTQYF
J: TRBJ2-7; D: TRBD2; V: TRBV7-2; size: NA; DNA: TGTGCCAGCAGCGGGGGGACTAGCGGGAGGTCCTACAATGAGCAGTACTTC; CDR3: CASSGGTSGRSYNEQYF
J: TRBJ2-7; D: TRBD2; V: TRBV7-4; size: few; DNA: TGTGCCAGCAGCTTATGCGGGAGTTGTTCCTACGAGCAGTACTTC; CDR3: CASSLCGSCSYEQYF
J: TRBJ2-1; D: NA; V: TRBV15; size: few; DNA: TGTGCCACCAGCAGGGGGAGACCTAATGAGCAGTTCTTC; CDR3: CATSRGRPNEQFF
J: TRBJ2-7; D: TRBD1; V: TRBV18; size: few; DNA: TGTGCCAGCTCACCGACAGGGATCCTCTACGAGCAGTACTTC; CDR3: CASSPTGILYEQYF
J: TRBJ2-7; D: TRBD1; V: TRBV20-1; size: NA; DNA: TGCAGTGCTATACAACAGGGGGCGCCCTCCTACGAGCAGTACTTC; CDR3: CSAIQQGAPSYEQYF
J: TRBJ2-1; D: NA; V: TRBV5-1; size: NA; DNA: TGCGCCAGCAGCCCGGGTGGGCGGGGTAATGAGCAGTTCTTC; CDR3: CASSPGGRGNEQFF
J: TRBJ2-7; D: NA; V: TRBV6-1; size: NA; DNA: TGTGCCAGCAGTGAACAGGGACAGGGGGCGCGGCTAGCGGGAGGATTCCCCTACGAGCAGTACTTC; CDR3: CASSEQGQGARLAGGFPYEQYF